Here is one T cell receptor (beta chain) with its context. Its specific antigen is unknown. The sample holds no much larger clone one base away, and base qualities are not on file. TCR beta repertoires were profiled from peripheral blood of 13 young patients with multiple sclerosis to demonstrate the VDJtools post-analysis software. The patients with multiple sclerosis were children and adolescents between about 6 and 17 years of age. Library preparation employed PCR. Sequencing instrument: Illumina HiSeq 2500. To reduce PCR and sequencing biases, unique molecular identifiers were incorporated into the TCR beta cDNA libraries. Every 1 to 10 million input T cells yielded 500,000 or so cDNA molecules, meaning each molecule approximated one T cell. The patient libraries were prepared and sequenced with the same protocol used for the earlier healthy control dataset. Within a given batch, samples were prepared together, multiplexed and sequenced on the same HiSeq lane. On the study's bioinformatics: MIGEC was used to process the raw barcoded reads, and molecular identifier groups with only a single read were discarded before consensus assembly and CDR3 extraction. Clonotype tables were post-analysed with VDJtools, normalizing diversity by down-sampling all datasets to the smallest sample size. Repertoire overlap clustering matched CDR3 amino acid but not nucleotide sequences to correct batch-related cross-sample contamination. Using fastp at Q25 and MiXCR, TCRdb reprocessed the public reads and kept productive beta chains. Rows merge per CDR3 protein into single entries with the most common DNA and genes. The V and J calls follow TCRdb's processing rather than the paper's. In all, the sample holds 350,000 to 500,000 distinct CDR3 sequences, and over 30% of those were seen once. The ten largest clones capture less than 10% of the sample.

This record comes from a study of post-analysis software for immune sequencing data (dated by TCRdb to between 2014 and 2016). Concerning the study at large: Relapsing-remitting, secondary progressive and progressive-relapsing multiple sclerosis were recorded as disease courses, and subtype annotation was lacking for some patients. The patient repertoires were set against approximately 10 previously published healthy control repertoires from donors whose ages ranged from roughly 6 to 26 years. A subset of samples was prepared in parallel using single-end sample barcoding, then pooled and co-amplified after Illumina adapter ligation.

Points the paper makes about the study in general: Significantly lower normalized Chao1 diversity was found in multiple sclerosis patients than in controls, suggesting substantial peripheral T-cell clonal expansion. The control group was slightly older than the multiple sclerosis patient group. Four or five TRBV segments, including TRBV5-6, TRBV5-1 and TRBV20-1, were significantly more frequent in patients than controls. Direct clustering with F measure showed strong co-clustering of samples prepared in the same batch, prompting a batch-effect correction.

From the cysteine through the phenylalanine, the CDR3 covers 12 amino acids. The entry retains the CDR3 DNA only, 36 bases that are in frame from base 1. V drops 6 bases and J drops 2 bases, leaving 8 bases in between. CDR1 SGHRS and CDR2 YFSETQ are derived from the germline V gene. The chain is assembled from TRBV5-1 and TRBJ1-2, with the D gene uncertain. The TCR comes from a girl aged 2 to 9 with multiple sclerosis. Sequencing used blood. The CDR3 amino acid sequence is: CASNGENYGYTF. The base sequence is TGCGCCAGCAATGGGGAGAACTATGGCTACACCTTC. Where the CDR3 stops, the reference TRBV5-1 and TRBJ1-2 genes take over; the full variable domain is KAGVTQTPRYLIKTRGQQVTLSCSPISGHRSVSWYQQTPGQGLQFLFEYFSETQRNKGNFPGRFSGRQFSNSRSEMNVSTLELGDSALYLCASNGENYGYTFGSGTRLTVV.